This T cell receptor beta chain was sequenced for a study of identical twins listed by TCRdb under 2016. The study in broad terms: To test whether fetal clonotypes persist, the study used deep sequencing on TCR alpha and beta repertoires from monozygotic twins, unrelated adults of various ages, and cord blood. Replicate twin experiments were performed at different times using different library preparation protocols to rule out contamination. The paper as a whole reports these results and caveats: Compared with coincidental sharing between unrelated individuals, an excess of low generation-probability sequences was observed among out-of-frame TCR alpha sequences shared between twins. Because the same donors could not be followed over many years, the conclusions depended on cross-sectional statistical analysis. Zero-insertion analyses could be partly confounded by invariant T cells such as MAIT and iNKT, although diverse VJ usage argued against such confounding for most clonotypes. In monozygotic twins, out-of-frame TCR alpha sharing was systematically underestimated by recombination models, although the models agreed with sharing between unrelated individuals. Fewer insertions were carried by abundant cord blood beta clonotypes, a similar but weaker trend appeared in young adult naive repertoires, and no such trend appeared in memory repertoires. Excess twin sharing in beta out-of-frame sequences was weaker because fewer shared sequences lowered the signal-to-noise ratio.

The germline V gene gives CDR1 as MNHEY and CDR2 as SVGEGT. V is shortened by 8 bases, J by 2 bases, and the region joining them spans 16 bases. The CDR3, cysteine through phenylalanine, is 15 amino acids long. The CDR3 DNA has 45 bases and is translated from base 1. Comment on this clonotype: It lacks a known antigen. Per-base qualities were not stored, and no clone one base away is much larger.

Library preparation used 5' RACE. The data were produced on an Illumina HiSeq 2000. A universal primer binding site was introduced by template switching, and a unique molecular identifier was present in the final cDNA, enabling accurate counting of TCR cDNA molecules. First-strand cDNA for TCR alpha and beta chains was synthesized from specific primers in the conserved constant-segment region. Each cDNA library was double barcoded, with a SMART-Mk sample barcode plus Illumina barcodes, to control for contamination. TruSeq adapter sequences and Illumina sample barcodes were added in two successive PCR steps. TCR alpha and beta cDNA libraries were sequenced on the Illumina HiSeq platform with custom primers. The paper's processing steps were these. MiGEC processed the raw reads to extract unique molecular identifiers, while MiXCR was used to determine the CDR3 positions. For each individual, recombination models were inferred using an EM algorithm with the repgenHMM and IGoR tools. The analysis of shared clonotypes was done with the tcR package in R, with sharing normalized by the product of cloneset sizes. To study raw recombination without the effects of thymic and clonal selection, out-of-frame nonproductive sequences were analyzed. TCRdb itself trimmed the public reads at Q25 with fastp, ran MiXCR and retained productive beta chains. Records with the same CDR3 protein are collapsed into one entry carrying the most frequent genes and DNA. TCRdb's processing, not the authors' own work, is the source of the V and J calls. Present in this sample are 500,000 to 550,000 distinct CDR3 sequences, 20% to 25% of which were seen just once. The ten largest make up more than 0.4% of the sample.

Only healthy Caucasian donors were included. The twin cohort consisted of three pairs of female monozygotic twins, all aged roughly 18 to 29 years. CD4+ and CD8+ T cell populations were isolated with positive isolation kits from Invitrogen. These data were also filed under a second study, of yellow fever vaccine responses in identical twins. Drawing on the second study: The T cell response to vaccination in identical twins was reported by the authors to appear partly convergent and partly personalized. In the study, vaccine-responding T cell clones were precisely tracked in identical twins.

This sequence originates from a woman between 18 and 29 years old in good health. This sequence uses TRBV6-2 or TRBV6-3 and TRBJ2-4, with a weak D call of TRBD2 (5 bases match). Material for sequencing was CD4+ T cells sorted from blood. This receptor carries the CDR3 CASRSAGASKNIQYF. Here is the DNA: TGTGCCAGCCGTAGCGCGGGCGCGTCCAAAAACATTCAGTACTTC.